Reported below is one TCR beta chain. What it binds is not known. It was with a sample-barcoded 5' primer and a J-beta primer mix that a second PCR of roughly 6 to 11 cycles was run. One entry per CDR3 protein results from TCRdb running MiXCR on the 5' RACE reads. In the table there are almost 1 million distinct CDR3 sequences, roughly half of which are singletons. The sample originates from a study of blood T cells in healthy people across ages. Whole-study results and caveats: Per-million-T-cell TCR beta diversity fell roughly linearly with age.

V was pared by 0 bases and J by 4 bases, with 3 bases of the junction left unmatched. CDR1 is SGHRS, CDR2 YFSETQ, per germline. The CDR3 has 15 amino acids. The source is a woman aged 55-75 years in good health. The J gene is TRBJ2-3, the V gene TRBV5-1, with 9 bases aligning to TRBD1. The specimen sequenced was blood. The DNA of the CDR3 is TGCGCCAGCAGCTTGGCGGACAGGGGCTCAGATACGCAGTATTTT. Its translation is CASSLADRGSDTQYF.